This T cell receptor beta chain emerged from a study of cytomegalovirus exposure and HLA in healthy donors. Findings and caveats of the study: A later analysis found most CMV-associated TCR beta chains apparently HLA-restricted. Overall, under 200 TCR beta chains were annotated as cytomegalovirus-associated. In a later analysis, across HLA loci, associated TCR counts were highest for DRB1, lowest for HLA-C. Presence/absence analyses assumed roughly uniform sequencing depth across donors.

On this clone itself: Its cognate antigen is unknown.

PCR was performed using 60 Vbeta and 13 Jbeta primers. The data were produced by immunoSEQ multiplex PCR, yet TCRdb's version contains in-frame clones alone and is incomplete. The table lists under 120,000 clones, more than 60% of them singletons. The CDR3 has 17 residues. Trimming stripped 6 bases from V and 2 bases from J, with 22 bases between. Germline assignment: CDR1 LGHNT and CDR2 FRNRAP. The sample comprised PBMCs. The sequence derives from a female donor in good health and CMV-seropositive. The chain is built from TRBV12-5 and TRBJ2-5, with D maybe TRBD2 (6 bases). In DNA, the CDR3 is TGTGCTAGTGGGGGTAGCGGCCCCGTTCAAATGCAAGAGACCCAGTACTTC. Translation: CASGGSGPVQMQETQYF.